This T cell receptor beta chain was identified in a study of regulatory T cells in long-lasting Graves disease. V dropped 1 base and J dropped 0 bases, with 7 bases sitting between them. The CDR3 loop spans 14 amino acids. Per the germline V gene, CDR1 is MNHEY and CDR2 is SMNVEV (reference sequence). Overall study results and limits: Thyroid tissue went unstudied; only peripheral blood was examined. When disease was persistent, TRBV28, TRBJ1-2 and TRBJ2-5 were the favored segments.

This clonotype was picked up many times. Its matching antigen is unknown. The time point denotes: newly diagnosed GD, antithyroid drugs for less than 3 months. PBMCs were the source of the RNA used for TCR sequencing. Relying on iRepertoire HTBI primers and Arm-PCR of CDR3 regions, the team built TCR beta libraries. TCRdb analysed the multiplex PCR reads with MiXCR anew, one entry per CDR3 protein. The sample holds about 500,000 distinct CDR3 sequences; around 12% are singletons and the top ten take more than 8%. In addition, the sample was reused for a study of T cells in Graves' hyperthyroidism and ophthalmopathy.

V gene TRBV27 combines with J gene TRBJ2-7; D call uncertain. The receptor was isolated from a woman in her 30s with Graves disease. The starting material was peripheral blood mononuclear cells (PBMCs), obtained at new diagnosis, from a patient treated with antithyroid drugs. The CDR3 spells CASSLLRNSYEQYF. In DNA, the CDR3 is TGTGCCAGCAGTTTATTGCGGAACTCCTACGAGCAGTACTTC.